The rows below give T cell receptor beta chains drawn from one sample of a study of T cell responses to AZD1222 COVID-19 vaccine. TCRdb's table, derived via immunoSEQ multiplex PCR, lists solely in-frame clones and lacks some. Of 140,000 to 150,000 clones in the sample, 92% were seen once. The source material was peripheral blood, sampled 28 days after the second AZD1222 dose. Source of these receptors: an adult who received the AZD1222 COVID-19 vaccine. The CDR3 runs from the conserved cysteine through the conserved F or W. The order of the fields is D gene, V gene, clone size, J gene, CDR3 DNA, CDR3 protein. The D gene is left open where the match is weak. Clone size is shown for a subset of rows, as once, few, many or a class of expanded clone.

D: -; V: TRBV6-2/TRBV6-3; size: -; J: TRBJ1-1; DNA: TGTGCCAGCAGTTCAGTGAACACTGAAGCTTTCTTT; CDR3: CASSSVNTEAFF
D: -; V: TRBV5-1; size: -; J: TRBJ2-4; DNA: TGCGCCAGCAGCTTGGCCCCACAGGGTCTAGGGGTAAACATTCAGTACTTC; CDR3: CASSLAPQGLGVNIQYF
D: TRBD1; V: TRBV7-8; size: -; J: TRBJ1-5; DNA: TGTGCCAGCAGCCGGACAGGAAATAGCAATCAGCCCCAGCATTTT; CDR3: CASSRTGNSNQPQHF
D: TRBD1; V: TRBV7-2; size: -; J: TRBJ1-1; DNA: TGTGCCAGCAGCCCTCAGGGGGCTACGAACACTGAAGCTTTCTTT; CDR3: CASSPQGATNTEAFF
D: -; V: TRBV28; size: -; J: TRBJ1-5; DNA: TGTGCCAGCAGTTTGGGGAGAAGTCAGCCCCAGCATTTT; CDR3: CASSLGRSQPQHF
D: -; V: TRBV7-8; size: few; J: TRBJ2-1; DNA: TGTGCCAGCAGCCCACGGAGGATGAGCTCCTACAATGAGCAGTTCTTC; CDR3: CASSPRRMSSYNEQFF
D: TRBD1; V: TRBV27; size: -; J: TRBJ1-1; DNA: TGTGCCAGCAGGAGAACGGACAGGGGGAGGCACACTGAAGCTTTCTTT; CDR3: CASRRTDRGRHTEAFF
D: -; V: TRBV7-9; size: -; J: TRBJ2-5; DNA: TGTGCCAGCAGCTCTACAGGGTCCGTAGAGACCCAGTACTTC; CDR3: CASSSTGSVETQYF
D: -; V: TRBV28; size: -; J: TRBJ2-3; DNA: TGTGCCAGCAGTTTAAGCGGTGGCGATACGCAGTATTTT; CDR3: CASSLSGGDTQYF
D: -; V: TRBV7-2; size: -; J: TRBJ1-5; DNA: TGTGCCAGCAGCTTAACAGGTGGGGATAATCAGCCCCAGCATTTT; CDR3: CASSLTGGDNQPQHF
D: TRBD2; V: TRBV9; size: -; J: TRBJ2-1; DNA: TGTGCCAGCAGCGCCCGGTTTTTTAGCGGGGTCTACAATGAGCAGTTCTTC; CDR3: CASSARFFSGVYNEQFF
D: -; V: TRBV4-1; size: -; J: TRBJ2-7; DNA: TGCGCCAGCAGCCAACAACAGGGTCTCTACGAGCAGTACTTC; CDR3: CASSQQQGLYEQYF
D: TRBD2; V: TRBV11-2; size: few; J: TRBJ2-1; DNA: TGTGCCAGCAGCTTAAGCGGGAGAGTCTACAATGAGCAGTTCTTC; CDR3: CASSLSGRVYNEQFF
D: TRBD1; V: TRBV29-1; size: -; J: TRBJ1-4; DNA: TGCAGCGTCCGAAGGGGGCAGGAGGAAAAACTGTTTTTT; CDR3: CSVRRGQEEKLFF
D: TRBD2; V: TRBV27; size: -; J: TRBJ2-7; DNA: TGTGCCAGCAGTTTGGCTAGCGGGAGGAGCGAGCAGTACTTC; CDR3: CASSLASGRSEQYF
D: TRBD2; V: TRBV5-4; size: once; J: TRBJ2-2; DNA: TGTGCCAGCAGCTCAGGCGCGGGGGGGGACACCGGGGAGCTGTTTTTT; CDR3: CASSSGAGGDTGELFF
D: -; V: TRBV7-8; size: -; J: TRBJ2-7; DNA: TGTGCCAGCAGCTTGTCGTCTCAGGTCCCTCGATGGAGGTACTTC; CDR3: CASSLSSQVPRWRYF
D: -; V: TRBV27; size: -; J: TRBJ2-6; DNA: TGTGCCACCCAGGCGGGAGGGGCCAACGTCCTGACTTTC; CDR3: CATQAGGANVLTF
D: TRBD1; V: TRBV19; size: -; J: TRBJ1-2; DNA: TGTGCCAGTAGTCCGACCGGGACAGGGAATGGCTACACCTTC; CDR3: CASSPTGTGNGYTF
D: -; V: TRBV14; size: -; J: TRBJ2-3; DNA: TGTGCCAGCAGCCCGTCAAGAGATACGCAGTATTTT; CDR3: CASSPSRDTQYF
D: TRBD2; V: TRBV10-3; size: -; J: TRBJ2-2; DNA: TGTGCCATCAGTGACAGCGGGAGAACTTCCGGGGAGCTGTTTTTT; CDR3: CAISDSGRTSGELFF